The 29 T cell receptor beta chains reported below all come from one sample, sequenced in a study of Ad26.COV2.S vaccination and SARS-CoV-2 variants. Here immunoSEQ multiplex PCR was the method, and the copy in TCRdb shows in-frame clones only, minus some. The sample includes fewer than 500,000 clones, approximately 92% of them seen just once. The treatment is: 19 received Ad26.COV2.S at low or high dose, single or two shots; several received placebo; per-sample allocation not given. Each sample was drawn 63 days after the first injection (of vaccine or placebo). The sample in question was peripheral blood, obtained in a trial of Ad26.COV2.S vaccine versus placebo. The source is a person aged 18-60 years who received the Ad26.COV2.S COVID-19 vaccine or a placebo.

The chain links TRBV5-1 to TRBJ2-7; D may be TRBD1 (6 bases). V dropped 4 bases and J dropped 4 bases, with 15 bases sitting between them. CDR3 length: 14 residues. The V gene's germline CDR1 is SGHRS and CDR2 YFSETQ. CDR3 amino acids: CASSRDTTMYEQYF. The CDR3 bases are TGCGCCAGCAGCCGGGACACAACGATGTACGAGCAGTACTTC.

The chain uses TRBV5-1 and TRBJ2-4; D unclear. Trimming stripped 0 bases from V and 9 bases from J, with 10 bases between. The germline CDR1 and CDR2 sequences are SGHRS and YFSETQ. CDR3 size: 13 residues. The CDR3 bases are TGCGCCAGCAGCTTGGCCGGATCGAGCATTCAGTACTTC. Translating gives CASSLAGSSIQYF.

The table lists this clone with a count of one. The rearrangement joins TRBV7-9 to TRBJ2-2, with a tentative D call TRBD2 (6 bases). The germline CDR1 and CDR2 sequences are SEHNR and FQNEAQ (reference sequence). V was clipped by 0 bases and J by 9 bases, with 11 bases between them. This CDR3 is 14 amino acids long. The CDR3 spells CASSLAPGVRELFF. CDR3 nucleotides: TGTGCCAGCAGCTTAGCGCCGGGGGTCAGGGAGCTGTTTTTT.

The chain is built from TRBV7-6 and TRBJ1-6; D is undetermined. V dropped 6 bases and J dropped 0 bases, with 15 bases sitting between them. Germline values: CDR1 SGHVS, CDR2 FNYEAQ. CDR3 size: 17 residues. In nucleotides, the CDR3 is TGTGCCAGCAGTCTGAGGAGCGGGAGCTCCTATAATTCACCCCTCCACTTT. It translates to CASSLRSGSSYNSPLHF.

The V call is TRBV19, the J call TRBJ2-6; D uncertain. With 1 base removed from V and 0 bases from J, the gap between germline ends came to 7 bases. The CDR3 length is 16 residues. CDR1 LNHDA and CDR2 SQIVND come from the germline V gene (reference sequence). The CDR3, as DNA: TGTGCCAGTAGTATAGGGTTCAGCTCTGGGGCCAACGTCCTGACTTTC. Its protein product is CASSIGFSSGANVLTF. Variable domain in full (rest from reference TRBV19 and TRBJ2-6): DGGITQSPKYLFRKEGQNVTLSCEQNLNHDAMYWYRQDPGQGLRLIYYSQIVNDFQKGDIAEGYSVSREKKESFPLTVTSAQKNPTAFYLCASSIGFSSGANVLTFGAGSRLTVL.

The J gene is TRBJ1-1, the V gene TRBV5-4; tentative D call: TRBD1 (5 bases). Germline V lookup: CDR1 SGHNT, CDR2 YYREEE (reference sequence). The V and J ends lost 2 bases and 2 bases respectively, with 10 bases between them. CDR3 length: 14 residues. Here the CDR3 DNA reads TGTGCCAGCAGCTTACCGGGGGACAACACTGAAGCTTTCTTT. Protein: CASSLPGDNTEAFF.

The rearrangement joins TRBV6-2 or TRBV6-3 to TRBJ2-1; D is perhaps TRBD2 (6 bases). With 2 bases removed from V and 6 bases from J, the gap between germline ends came to 14 bases. The CDR3 consists of 15 residues. Germline V gene lookup returns CDR1 MNHEY and CDR2 SVGEGT. CDR3 coding DNA: TGTGCCAGCAGTTACCTCGGACTACCGCCCAATGAGCAGTTCTTC. This gives the protein CASSYLGLPPNEQFF.

This chain connects TRBV5-1 to TRBJ2-3; TRBD2 matches at 9 bases. Germline CDR1 reads SGHRS; CDR2 reads YFSETQ. J gave up 6 bases and V 4 bases, and 6 bases lay outside the gene matches. This CDR3 is 14 amino acids long. CDR3 region: CASSDLAGEDTQYF. The DNA of the CDR3 is TGCGCCAGCAGCGATTTAGCGGGGGAGGATACGCAGTATTTT.

This chain links TRBV19 with TRBJ2-4, with D possibly being TRBD1 or TRBD2 (6 bases each). V gave up 4 bases and J gave up 7 bases, with 14 bases separating them. Looked up from germline, CDR1 is LNHDA and CDR2 is SQIVND (reference sequence). The CDR3 runs 14 residues. The CDR3 DNA follows: TGTGCCAGTAGTAAACAGGGAGGAGGGAACATTCAGTACTTC. Translated: CASSKQGGGNIQYF.

The V call is TRBV7-4, the J call TRBJ2-7; D call uncertain. Trimming took off 1 base at V and 3 bases at J, with 16 bases between the two ends. CDR1 SGHVT and CDR2 SQSDAQ come from the germline V gene. CDR3 length: 16 residues. The CDR3, as DNA: TGTGCCAGCAGCTTAGTGGATACTTTACGAAACTACGAGCAGTACGTC. Translating it yields CASSLVDTLRNYEQYV.

This sequence joins TRBV29-1 and TRBJ2-1, with TRBD2 matching 8 bases. The CDR3 is made up of 14 amino acids. V shed 7 bases and J 5 bases; nucleotides not matched to a gene: 10. CDR1 is SQVTM and CDR2 is ANQGSEA in the germline V gene. In nucleotides, the CDR3 is TGCAGCGCCCGGAGCTCGCGGGGGGACAATGAGCAGTTCTTC. Protein sequence: CSARSSRGDNEQFF.

This rearrangement joins TRBV15 to TRBJ2-1; D possibly corresponds to TRBD2 (5 bases). The CDR3 spans 16 residues. CDR1 is LNHNV, CDR2 YYDKDF, per germline (reference sequence). Between the trimmed V and J ends, which lost 4 bases and 0 bases, there was a span of 13 bases. The CDR3 coding sequence is TGTGCCACCAGCACCCTAGGAGGCAGCTCCTACAATGAGCAGTTCTTC. It encodes CATSTLGGSSYNEQFF.

This chain joins TRBV25-1 and TRBJ1-6; the D is unclear. The length of the CDR3 is 13 residues. Deletions cut 2 bases from V and 6 bases from J, with 5 bases between. The germline V gene encodes CDR1 MGHDK and CDR2 SYGVNS. The CDR3 coding sequence is TGTGCCAGCAGTGAACAGCCTAATTCACCCCTCCACTTT. It translates to CASSEQPNSPLHF.

The chain uses TRBV6-1 and TRBJ1-1, with 7 bases aligning to TRBD1. With 6 bases clipped from V and 5 bases from J, the junction kept 9 bases outside the gene matches. The CDR3 has 14 residues. Germline V CDR1 and CDR2: MNHNS, SASEGT. CDR3 region: CASRDRVGGTEAFF. CDR3 coding DNA: TGTGCCAGCAGAGACAGGGTTGGAGGAACTGAAGCTTTCTTT.

The chain employs TRBV7-8 and TRBJ1-2; unclear D gene. CDR1 SGHVS and CDR2 FQNEAQ come from the germline V gene. Trimming removed 0 bases at V and 8 bases at J, with 10 bases between. The CDR3 runs to 13 residues. CDR3 sequence (DNA): TGTGCCAGCAGCTTAGCCGGGTCGGAGGGCTACACCTTC. Translating gives CASSLAGSEGYTF.

The chain joins TRBV5-8 to TRBJ1-6; no reliable D call. Looked up from germline, CDR1 is SGHTS and CDR2 is YDEGEE. This CDR3 spans 15 amino acids. The ends were cut back, 4 bases at V and 3 bases at J, with 11 bases in the middle. The CDR3 sequence is CASSENWVYNSPLHF. The CDR3 DNA reads as TGTGCCAGCAGCGAAAATTGGGTCTATAATTCACCCCTCCACTTT.

The chain carries TRBV5-1 and TRBJ2-3; D is undetermined. V shed 4 bases and J shed 4 bases, with 7 bases lying between them. Germline V CDR1 and CDR2: SGHRS, YFSETQ. CDR3 length equals 12 residues. The CDR3 nucleotides read TGCGCCAGCAGCATAGAGTCAGATACGCAGTATTTT. Translation gives CASSIESDTQYF.

The chain couples TRBV7-9 to TRBJ2-7; 7 nucleotides agree with TRBD2. This CDR3 is built from 14 residues. J was trimmed by 7 bases and V by 5 bases; bases with no gene match: 11. Germline values: CDR1 SEHNR, CDR2 FQNEAQ (reference sequence). Written as DNA, the CDR3 is TGTGCCAGCAGCCATCGGGGAGGGCGTGGGGAGCAGTACGTC. Translating gives CASSHRGGRGEQYV.

V gene TRBV27 combines with J gene TRBJ1-2, with 8 bases fitting TRBD1. The V segment lost 5 bases and the J segment 6 bases; nucleotides outside the gene matches: 8. CDR1 is MNHEY, CDR2 SMNVEV, per germline (reference sequence). This CDR3 contains 14 residues. CDR3 protein: CASSPRTGRHGYTF. The DNA of the CDR3 is TGTGCCAGCAGTCCCCGGACAGGGAGGCATGGCTACACCTTC.

This clone was counted once. The gene calls are TRBV6-2 or TRBV6-3 and TRBJ2-1; 10 bases are shared with TRBD2. The CDR3 is made up of 19 amino acids. J lost 0 bases, V lost 0 bases, and 8 bases had no gene match. Germline CDR1 reads MNHEY; CDR2 reads SVGEGT. As DNA, the CDR3 is TGTGCCAGCAGTTACTCGGACCATAGCGGGAGGAGCTCCTACAATGAGCAGTTCTTC. It translates to CASSYSDHSGRSSYNEQFF.

The gene calls are TRBV5-5 and TRBJ2-3; D uncertain. CDR1 is SGHKS, CDR2 YYEKEE, per germline (reference sequence). V lost 5 bases and J lost 0, with 13 bases in between. The CDR3 covers 15 residues. As DNA, the CDR3 is TGTGCCAGCAGGGGAACCACTTTTAGCACAGATACGCAGTATTTT. It is translated as CASRGTTFSTDTQYF.

This rearrangement joins TRBV4-1 to TRBJ1-5, with D possibly matching TRBD1 (5 bases). The ends were cut back, 4 bases at V and 3 bases at J, with 16 bases in the middle. Germline V gene data show CDR1 as MGHRA and CDR2 as YSYEKL. CDR3 length: 16 residues. CDR3 DNA sequence: TGCGCCAGCAGCCTTGCCAAAGGGGTCACCAATCAGCCCCAGCATTTT. Protein sequence: CASSLAKGVTNQPQHF.

This clone was picked up one time. Here the CDR3 reads CASSQVVGEEGLFF. CDR3 in DNA: TGCGCCAGCAGCCAAGTTGTAGGGGAAGAGGGACTGTTTTTT. The rearrangement links TRBV4-3 to TRBJ1-4; perhaps TRBD1 as D (5 bases). The CDR3 is made up of 14 amino acids. In germline, CDR1 is LGHNA, CDR2 YSLEER. Trimming removed 1 base at V and 13 bases at J, with 16 bases between.

This clone is a singleton in its sample. The chain uses TRBV5-1 and TRBJ2-5, with 7 bases identical to TRBD1. Germline-derived CDR1 and CDR2 are SGHRS and YFSETQ. The CDR3 extends over 15 amino acids. V dropped 1 base and J dropped 4; count of bases not matched to a gene: 7. In DNA form, the CDR3 reads TGCGCCAGCAGCTTGACAGGGGTCGGCGGAGAGACCCAGTACTTC. This sequence encodes CASSLTGVGGETQYF.

A single count supports this clone. The chain links TRBV7-2 to TRBJ2-2; D is unclear. Trimming removed 2 bases at V and 3 bases at J, with 13 bases between. The CDR3 contains 16 residues. CDR1 is SGHTA and CDR2 is FQGNSA in the germline V gene. The CDR3 spells CASSLSRVGYTGELFF. The DNA for the CDR3 is TGTGCCAGCAGCTTATCGCGCGTAGGATACACCGGGGAGCTGTTTTTT.

This clone has only a few counts. Other DNA sequences in this sample translate to the same CDR3. The chain has TRBV7-2 and TRBJ1-3; no reliable D call. Trimming shortened V by 3 bases and J by 0 bases, and 9 bases separated the two germline ends. The CDR3 sequence is 15 residues long. Germline V gene sequence: CDR1 SGHTA, CDR2 FQGNSA. CDR3 coding DNA: TGTGCCAGCAGCTTTACGGGGAACTCTGGAAACACCATATATTTT. Protein: CASSFTGNSGNTIYF.

CDR3: CASSLEGAGAGNTIYF. The CDR3 coding sequence is TGTGCCAGCAGCTTAGAAGGGGCTGGAGCTGGAAACACCATATATTTT. The chain joins TRBV7-2 to TRBJ1-3, with D possibly TRBD1 on 5 matching bases. The CDR3 loop spans 16 amino acids. Trimming took 1 base from V and 2 from J, leaving 12 bases between them. Germline assignment: CDR1 SGHTA and CDR2 FQGNSA.

The V gene is TRBV7-3, the J gene TRBJ2-5, with D unclear. Trimming took 0 bases from V and 6 from J, leaving 8 bases between them. This CDR3 is built from 13 residues. Germline CDR1 is SGHTA and CDR2 is FQGTGA. CDR3 bases: TGTGCCAGCAGCTTAACTAACCGAAAGACCCAGTACTTC. Its translation: CASSLTNRKTQYF.

This chain uses TRBV27 with TRBJ1-1, with D perhaps matching TRBD1 (6 bases). V lost 3 bases and J 1 base, leaving 9 bases between the germline ends. Germline V gene lookup returns CDR1 MNHEY and CDR2 SMNVEV (reference sequence). The CDR3 contains 14 residues. The CDR3 coding sequence is TGTGCCAGCAGTTTCGACAGGAGGAACACTGAAGCTTTCTTT. Protein: CASSFDRRNTEAFF.